The sequence of this T cell receptor beta chain was determined in a study of regulatory T cells in long-lasting Graves disease. There are 17 residues in the CDR3. V was clipped by 2 bases and J by 0 bases, with 14 bases between them. Germline V lookup: CDR1 MNHEY, CDR2 SVGAGI. In its sample, this clonotype was seen a few times. Time point here: newly diagnosed GD, antithyroid drugs for less than 3 months. TCR sequences were obtained from RNA taken from PBMCs. CDR3 regions were amplified by Arm-PCR using iRepertoire HTBI primers to build TCR beta libraries. TCRdb called the multiplex PCR reads again in MiXCR, with one record for every CDR3 protein. The data contain 390,000 or so distinct CDR3 sequences, 12% of them singletons. The sample was also linked to a second study, of T cells in Graves' hyperthyroidism and ophthalmopathy.

The chain combines TRBV6-5 with TRBJ2-1, with D possibly TRBD1 on 6 matching bases. This sample comprised peripheral blood mononuclear cells (PBMCs), obtained at new diagnosis, from a patient treated with antithyroid drugs. This TCR derives from a woman aged 18-29 years with Graves disease. Here the CDR3 DNA reads TGTGCCAGCAGTTACCGTGACAGGACCAGCTCCTACAATGAGCAGTTCTTC. The encoded protein is CASSYRDRTSSYNEQFF.